These 6 T cell receptor beta chains were all obtained from the same sample, sequenced in a study of beta chain features in type 1 diabetes. Expressed TCRB transcripts were sequenced, since all the RNA that had been isolated was reverse transcribed. TCRdb keeps only in-frame clones here, not all; method: immunoSEQ multiplex PCR. The top ten hold approximately 0.54% of the sample, which has over 150,000 clones, almost 8% seen once. Their antigen targets remain unknown. Whole-study results and caveats: Researchers report that Type 1 diabetes patients had moderately but significantly shorter TCRB CDR3s across all four CD4+ subsets.

The sequencing input was central memory CD4+ T cells from blood. These receptors came from a man between 18 and 35 years old with type 1 diabetes.

There are a few counts of this clone. The V gene is TRBV29-1, the J gene TRBJ2-5; D perhaps matches TRBD2 (5 bases). CDR1 and CDR2 from the germline V gene are SQVTM and ANQGSEA. There are 14 residues in the CDR3. V was pared by 7 bases and J by 5 bases, with 20 bases between. CDR3 sequence reads: CSGDIGERRETQYF. DNA for the CDR3: TGCAGCGGGGATATCGGGGAAAGGAGGGAGACCCAGTACTTC.

This chain joins TRBV7-8 and TRBJ2-1, with D possibly TRBD1 on 6 matching bases. Germline CDR1 SGHVS, CDR2 FQNEAQ. CDR3 length: 15 residues. Trimming stripped 2 bases from V and 4 bases from J, with 12 bases between. The CDR3 sequence: CASSLLRDTYNEQFF. DNA for the CDR3: TGTGCCAGCAGCTTACTACGGGACACGTACAATGAGCAGTTCTTC.

There are a few counts of this clone. V and J are TRBV19 and TRBJ2-4; tentative D call: TRBD1 (7 bases). The V gene lost 4 bases and the J gene lost 6 bases, with 13 bases spanning the gap. CDR1 and CDR2 (germline): LNHDA, SQIVND (reference sequence). This CDR3 is built from 14 residues. Here the CDR3 DNA reads TGTGCCAGTAGTAGTCGACAGGGAGGAAACATTCAGTACTTC. Translated: CASSSRQGGNIQYF. The full variable domain, with the rest looked up from reference TRBV19 and TRBJ2-4, is DGGITQSPKYLFRKEGQNVTLSCEQNLNHDAMYWYRQDPGQGLRLIYYSQIVNDFQKGDIAEGYSVSREKKESFPLTVTSAQKNPTAFYLCASSSRQGGNIQYFGAGTRLSVL.

This clone has ten or more counts. V usage is TRBV29-1 and J usage is TRBJ2-3; TRBD2 matches at 8 bases. J lost 0 bases, V lost 7 bases, and 6 bases had no gene match. CDR1 SQVTM and CDR2 ANQGSEA come from the germline V gene. The CDR3 runs to 14 residues. The CDR3 is CSGKTSGSTDTQYF. CDR3 coding DNA: TGCAGCGGGAAAACTAGCGGCAGCACAGATACGCAGTATTTT.

The rearrangement links TRBV18 to TRBJ1-2, with a tentative D call TRBD1 (5 bases). Germline values: CDR1 KGHSH, CDR2 LQKENI. The CDR3 loop spans 13 amino acids. With 7 bases removed from V and 6 bases from J, the gap between germline ends came to 15 bases. The CDR3 reads CASLKGREDGYTF. The CDR3 DNA follows: TGTGCCAGCTTAAAGGGCAGGGAAGATGGCTACACCTTC.

This clone was counted many times. V and J are TRBV19 and TRBJ1-5; D gene ambiguous. The V end lost 1 base, the J end lost 3 bases, and 4 bases lay between the germline ends. The germline V gene has CDR1 LNHDA and CDR2 SQIVND (reference sequence). The CDR3 covers 13 residues. The CDR3: CASSIGPNQPQHF. As DNA, the CDR3 is TGTGCCAGTAGTATAGGGCCCAATCAGCCCCAGCATTTT.